This T cell receptor (beta chain) was sequenced in a study of CD8+ T cells in alopecia areata. The germline V gene encodes CDR1 SGHRS and CDR2 YFSETQ. V was clipped by 4 bases and J by 6 bases, with 16 bases between them. This CDR3 is 14 amino acids long. Worth noting for this clone: Its target is not known.

Following extraction, RNA underwent reverse transcription to cDNA, which served as the sequencing template. TCRdb's table, derived via immunoSEQ multiplex PCR, lists solely in-frame clones and lacks some. The sample shows 110,000 to 150,000 clones, approximately 50% of them seen only once. Sampling of alopecia areata patients yielded lesional scalp punch biopsies as well as peripheral blood. Study outcomes and limitations: Scalp lesions, especially in alopecia totalis/universalis, had higher clonality than normal scalp.

The TCR originated in a human donor with alopecia areata. This specimen was CD4+ T cells sorted from blood, taken at week 0. This rearrangement joins TRBV5-1 to TRBJ2-5, with TRBD2 as a possible D gene (6 bases). In DNA form, the CDR3 reads TGCGCCAGCAGCGTGGACGGGGGACGGCAGACCCAGTACTTC. Residues: CASSVDGGRQTQYF.